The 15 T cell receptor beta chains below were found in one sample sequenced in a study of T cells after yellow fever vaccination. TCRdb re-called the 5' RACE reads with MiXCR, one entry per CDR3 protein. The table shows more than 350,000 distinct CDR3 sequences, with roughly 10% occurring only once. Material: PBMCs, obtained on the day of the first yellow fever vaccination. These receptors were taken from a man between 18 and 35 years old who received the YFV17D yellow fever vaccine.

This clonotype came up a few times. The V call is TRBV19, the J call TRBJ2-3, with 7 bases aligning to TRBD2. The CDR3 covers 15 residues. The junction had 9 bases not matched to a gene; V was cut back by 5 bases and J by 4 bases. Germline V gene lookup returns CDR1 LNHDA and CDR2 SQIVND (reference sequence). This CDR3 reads CASSFLGGGADTQYF. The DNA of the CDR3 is TGTGCCAGTAGTTTCCTCGGCGGGGGTGCAGATACGCAGTATTTT.

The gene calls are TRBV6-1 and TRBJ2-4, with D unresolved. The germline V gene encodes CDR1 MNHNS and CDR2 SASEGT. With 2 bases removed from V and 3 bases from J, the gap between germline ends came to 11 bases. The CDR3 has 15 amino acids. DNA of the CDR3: TGTGCCAGCAGTGAATCCGGCTGGGACAAAAACATTCAGTACTTC. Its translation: CASSESGWDKNIQYF.

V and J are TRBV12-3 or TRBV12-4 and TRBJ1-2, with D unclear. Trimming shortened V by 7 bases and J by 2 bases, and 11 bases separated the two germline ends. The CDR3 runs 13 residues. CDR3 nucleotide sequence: TGTGCCAGCAACTGGGCCAACAACTATGGCTACACCTTC. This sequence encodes CASNWANNYGYTF.

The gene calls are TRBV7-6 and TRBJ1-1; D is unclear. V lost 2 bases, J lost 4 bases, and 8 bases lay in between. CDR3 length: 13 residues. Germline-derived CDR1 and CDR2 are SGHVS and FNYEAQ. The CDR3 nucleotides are TGTGCCAGCAGCTTACAACAGAGCACTGAAGCTTTCTTT. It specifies CASSLQQSTEAFF.

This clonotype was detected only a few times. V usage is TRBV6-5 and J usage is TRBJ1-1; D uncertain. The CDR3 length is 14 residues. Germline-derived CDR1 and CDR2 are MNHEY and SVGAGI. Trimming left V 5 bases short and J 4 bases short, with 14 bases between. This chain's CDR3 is CASSHYSRSTEAFF. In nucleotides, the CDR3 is TGTGCCAGCAGTCACTATTCCCGTAGCACTGAAGCTTTCTTT.

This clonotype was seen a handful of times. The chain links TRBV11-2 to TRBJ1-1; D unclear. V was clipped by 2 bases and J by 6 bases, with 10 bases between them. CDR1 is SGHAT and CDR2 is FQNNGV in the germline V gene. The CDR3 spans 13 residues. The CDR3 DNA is TGTGCCAGCAGCTTAAGATGGTACTCTGAAGCTTTCTTT. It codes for CASSLRWYSEAFF.

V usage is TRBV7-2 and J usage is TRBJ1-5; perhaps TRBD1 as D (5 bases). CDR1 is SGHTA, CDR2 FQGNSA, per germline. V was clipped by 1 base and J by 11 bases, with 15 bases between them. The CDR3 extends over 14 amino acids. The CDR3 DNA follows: TGTGCCAGCAGCTTAGAGGTGATGGGGACGTCCCAGCATTTT. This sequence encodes CASSLEVMGTSQHF.

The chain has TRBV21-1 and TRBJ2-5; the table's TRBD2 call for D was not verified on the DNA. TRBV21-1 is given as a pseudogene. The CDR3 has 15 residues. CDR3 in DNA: TGTGCCAGCAGCAAAGCCTACGGACTTTTAGAGACCCAGTACTTC. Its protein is CASSKAYGLLETQYF.

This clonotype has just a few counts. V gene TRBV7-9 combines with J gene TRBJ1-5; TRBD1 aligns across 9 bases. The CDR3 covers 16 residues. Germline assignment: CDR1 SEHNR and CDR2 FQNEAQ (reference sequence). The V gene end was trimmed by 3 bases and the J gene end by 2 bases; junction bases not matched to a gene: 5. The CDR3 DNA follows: TGTGCCAGCAGCTTGGGGACAGGGAATCGCAATCAGCCCCAGCATTTT. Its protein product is CASSLGTGNRNQPQHF.

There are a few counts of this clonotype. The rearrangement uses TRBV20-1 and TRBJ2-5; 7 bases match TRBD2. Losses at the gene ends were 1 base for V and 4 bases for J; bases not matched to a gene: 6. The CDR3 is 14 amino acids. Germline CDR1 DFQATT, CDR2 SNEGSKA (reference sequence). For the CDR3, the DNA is TGCAGTGCTAGAGCACCGGGGGAGGGAGAGACCCAGTACTTC. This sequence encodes CSARAPGEGETQYF.

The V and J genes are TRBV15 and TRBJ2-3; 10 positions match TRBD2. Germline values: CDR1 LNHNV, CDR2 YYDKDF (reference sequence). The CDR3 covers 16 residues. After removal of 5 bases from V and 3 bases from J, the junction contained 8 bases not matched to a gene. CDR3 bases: TGTGCCACCAGCCGTGAGGAAGCGGGGGGGACAGATACGCAGTATTTT. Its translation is CATSREEAGGTDTQYF.

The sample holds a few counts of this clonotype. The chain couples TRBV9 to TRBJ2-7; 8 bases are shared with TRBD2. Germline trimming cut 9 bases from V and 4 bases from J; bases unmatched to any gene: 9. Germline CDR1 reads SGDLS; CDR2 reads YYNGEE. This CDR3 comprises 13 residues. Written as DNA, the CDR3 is TGTGCCAACGGGGGGGCCCCTTCTTACGAGCAGTACTTC. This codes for CANGGAPSYEQYF.

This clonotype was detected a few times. Here the CDR3 DNA reads TGTGCCAGCAGTTACTCTGGGGTTGCCTCTGAAGCTTTCTTT. This sequence encodes CASSYSGVASEAFF. The genes are TRBV6-5 and TRBJ1-1; D gene ambiguous. The V end lost 0 bases, the J end lost 6 bases, and 11 bases lay between the germline ends. The CDR3 spans 14 residues. The germline V gene has CDR1 MNHEY and CDR2 SVGAGI.

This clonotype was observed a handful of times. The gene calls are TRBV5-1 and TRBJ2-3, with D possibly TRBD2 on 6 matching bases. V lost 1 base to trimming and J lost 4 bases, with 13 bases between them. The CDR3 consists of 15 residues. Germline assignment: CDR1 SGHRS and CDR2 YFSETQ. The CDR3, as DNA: TGCGCCAGCAGCTTGTTACTACCTAGCGCAGATACGCAGTATTTT. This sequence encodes CASSLLLPSADTQYF. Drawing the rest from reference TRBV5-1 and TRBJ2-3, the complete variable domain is KAGVTQTPRYLIKTRGQQVTLSCSPISGHRSVSWYQQTPGQGLQFLFEYFSETQRNKGNFPGRFSGRQFSNSRSEMNVSTLELGDSALYLCASSLLLPSADTQYFGPGTRLTVL.

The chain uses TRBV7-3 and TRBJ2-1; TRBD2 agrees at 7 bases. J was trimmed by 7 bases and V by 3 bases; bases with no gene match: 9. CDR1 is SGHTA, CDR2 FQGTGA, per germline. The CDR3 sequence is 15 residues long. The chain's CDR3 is CASSFGLVSRNEQFF. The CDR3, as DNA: TGTGCCAGCAGCTTTGGACTAGTCTCTCGGAATGAGCAGTTCTTC.